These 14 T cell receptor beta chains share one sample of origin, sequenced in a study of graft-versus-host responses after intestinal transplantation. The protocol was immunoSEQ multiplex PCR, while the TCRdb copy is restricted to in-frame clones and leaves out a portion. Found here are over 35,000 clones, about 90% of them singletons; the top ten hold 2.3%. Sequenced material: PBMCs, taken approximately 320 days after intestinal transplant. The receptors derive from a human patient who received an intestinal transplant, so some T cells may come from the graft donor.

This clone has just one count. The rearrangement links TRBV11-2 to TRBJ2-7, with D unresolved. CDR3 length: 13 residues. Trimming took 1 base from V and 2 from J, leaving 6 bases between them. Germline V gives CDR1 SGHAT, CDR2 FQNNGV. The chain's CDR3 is CASSLGPTYEQYF. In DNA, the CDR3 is TGTGCCAGCAGCTTAGGACCCACCTACGAGCAGTACTTC.

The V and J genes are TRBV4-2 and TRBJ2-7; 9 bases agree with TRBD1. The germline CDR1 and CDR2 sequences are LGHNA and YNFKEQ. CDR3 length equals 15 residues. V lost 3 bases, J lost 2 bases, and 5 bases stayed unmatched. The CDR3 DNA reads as TGTGCCAGCAGCCAGACCGGGACAGGGACCTACGAGCAGTACTTC. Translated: CASSQTGTGTYEQYF.

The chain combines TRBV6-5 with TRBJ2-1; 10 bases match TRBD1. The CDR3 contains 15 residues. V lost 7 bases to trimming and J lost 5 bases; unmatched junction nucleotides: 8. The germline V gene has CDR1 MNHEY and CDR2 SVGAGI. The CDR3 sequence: CASTHWDRGNNEQFF. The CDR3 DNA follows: TGTGCCAGCACCCACTGGGACAGGGGAAACAATGAGCAGTTCTTC.

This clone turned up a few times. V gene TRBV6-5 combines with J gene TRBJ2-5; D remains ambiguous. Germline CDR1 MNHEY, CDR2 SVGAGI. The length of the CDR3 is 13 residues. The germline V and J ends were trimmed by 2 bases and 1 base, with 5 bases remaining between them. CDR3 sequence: CASSYNPQETQYF. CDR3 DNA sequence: TGTGCCAGCAGTTACAACCCCCAAGAGACCCAGTACTTC.

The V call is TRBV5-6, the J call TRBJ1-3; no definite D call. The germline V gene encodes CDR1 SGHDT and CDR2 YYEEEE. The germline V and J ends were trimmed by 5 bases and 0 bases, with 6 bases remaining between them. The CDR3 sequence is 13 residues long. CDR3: CASRIRSGNTIYF. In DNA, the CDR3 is TGTGCCAGCAGAATACGCTCTGGAAACACCATATATTTT.

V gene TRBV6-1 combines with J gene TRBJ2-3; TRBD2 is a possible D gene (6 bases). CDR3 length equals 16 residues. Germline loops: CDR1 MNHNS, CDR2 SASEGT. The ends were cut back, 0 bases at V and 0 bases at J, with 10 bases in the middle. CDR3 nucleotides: TGTGCCAGCAGTGAAGCCGCGGGGATCAGCACAGATACGCAGTATTTT. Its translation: CASSEAAGISTDTQYF.

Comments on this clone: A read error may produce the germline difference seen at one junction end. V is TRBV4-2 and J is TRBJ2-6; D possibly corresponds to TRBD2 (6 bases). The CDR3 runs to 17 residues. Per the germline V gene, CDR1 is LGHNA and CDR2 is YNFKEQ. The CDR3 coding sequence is TGTGCCAGCAGCCCTAAAGCGGGTAGCTCTGGGGCCAACGCCCTGACTTTC. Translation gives CASSPKAGSSGANALTF.

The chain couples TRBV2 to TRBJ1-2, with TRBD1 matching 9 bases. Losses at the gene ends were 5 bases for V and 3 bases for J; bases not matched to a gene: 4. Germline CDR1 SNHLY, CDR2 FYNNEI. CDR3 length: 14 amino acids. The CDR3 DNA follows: TGTGCCAGCAGTCCGGGACAGGGTGACTATGGCTACACCTTC. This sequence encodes CASSPGQGDYGYTF. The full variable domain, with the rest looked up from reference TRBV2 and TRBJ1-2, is EPEVTQTPSHQVTQMGQEVILRCVPISNHLYFYWYRQILGQKVEFLVSFYNNEISEKSEIFDDQFSVERPDGSNFTLKIRSTKLEDSAMYFCASSPGQGDYGYTFGSGTRLTVV.

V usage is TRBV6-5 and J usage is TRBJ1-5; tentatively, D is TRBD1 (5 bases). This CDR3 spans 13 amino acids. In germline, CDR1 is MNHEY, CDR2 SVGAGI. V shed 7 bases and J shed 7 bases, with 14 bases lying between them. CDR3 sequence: CASMRGVGQPQHF. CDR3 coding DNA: TGTGCCAGCATGCGAGGGGTGGGGCAGCCCCAGCATTTT.

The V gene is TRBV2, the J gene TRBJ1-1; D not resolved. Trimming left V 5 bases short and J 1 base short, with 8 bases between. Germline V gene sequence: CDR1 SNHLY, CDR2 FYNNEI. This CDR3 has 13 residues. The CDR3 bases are TGTGCCAGCAGTTGGGTAGGGAACACTGAAGCTTTCTTT. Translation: CASSWVGNTEAFF.

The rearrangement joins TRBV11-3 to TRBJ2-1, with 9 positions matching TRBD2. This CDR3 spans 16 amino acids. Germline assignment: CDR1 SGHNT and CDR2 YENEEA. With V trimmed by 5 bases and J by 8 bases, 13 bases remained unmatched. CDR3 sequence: CASSPPGLAGIDEQFF. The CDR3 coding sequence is TGTGCCAGCAGCCCTCCTGGGCTAGCGGGGATAGATGAGCAGTTCTTC.

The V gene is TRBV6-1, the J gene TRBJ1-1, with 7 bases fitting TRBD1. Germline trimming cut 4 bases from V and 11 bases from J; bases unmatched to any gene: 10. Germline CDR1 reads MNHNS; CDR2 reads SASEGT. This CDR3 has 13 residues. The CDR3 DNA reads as TGTGCCAGCAGTGGGACCGGGACAGAACCCGCTTTCTTT. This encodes CASSGTGTEPAFF.

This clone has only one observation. The CDR3 reads CATSNTKGVYNEQFF. DNA for the CDR3: TGTGCCACCTCAAACACGAAAGGGGTCTACAATGAGCAGTTCTTC. This chain links TRBV10-3 with TRBJ2-1; tentative D call: TRBD1 (5 bases). Trimming pared 10 bases from V and 3 bases from J, leaving 19 bases between. Germline V gene lookup returns CDR1 ENHRY and CDR2 SYGVKD. The CDR3 is 15 amino acids.

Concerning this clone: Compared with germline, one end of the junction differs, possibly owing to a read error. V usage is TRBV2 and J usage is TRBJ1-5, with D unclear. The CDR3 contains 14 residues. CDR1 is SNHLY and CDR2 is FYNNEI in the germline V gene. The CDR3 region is CASSEGRSHQPQHF. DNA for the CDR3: TGTGCCAGCAGTGAAGGACGTAGCCATCAGCCCCAGCATTTT.